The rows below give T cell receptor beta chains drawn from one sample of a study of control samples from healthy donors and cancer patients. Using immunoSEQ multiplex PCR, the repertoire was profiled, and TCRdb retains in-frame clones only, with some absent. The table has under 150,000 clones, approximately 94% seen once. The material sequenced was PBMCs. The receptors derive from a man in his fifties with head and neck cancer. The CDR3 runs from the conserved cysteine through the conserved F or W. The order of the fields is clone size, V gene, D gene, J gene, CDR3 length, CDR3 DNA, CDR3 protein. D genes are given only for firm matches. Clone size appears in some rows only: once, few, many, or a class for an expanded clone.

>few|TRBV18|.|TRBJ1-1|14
TGTGCCAGCTCACCTAAGGGGGGGAACACTGAAGCTTTCTTT
CASSPKGGNTEAFF
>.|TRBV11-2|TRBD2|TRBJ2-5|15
TGTGCCAGCAGCTCACTGGGGACTAGTAAAGAGACCCAGTACTTC
CASSSLGTSKETQYF
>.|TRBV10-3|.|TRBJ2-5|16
TGTGCCATCAGTGAGGGAAAGGGCGTTAAGCAAGAGACCCAGTACTTC
CAISEGKGVKQETQYF
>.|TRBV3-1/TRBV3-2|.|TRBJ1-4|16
TGTGCCAGCAGCCCCTACTTAGGCCAACTCAATGAAAAACTGTTTTTT
CASSPYLGQLNEKLFF
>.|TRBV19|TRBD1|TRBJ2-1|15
TGTGCCAGTAGTAAGGCACAGGGGGCCTACAATGAGCAGTTCTTC
CASSKAQGAYNEQFF
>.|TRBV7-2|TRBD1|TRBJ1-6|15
TGTGCCAGCAGCCACGGGACAGGCTATAATTCACCCCTCCACTTT
CASSHGTGYNSPLHF
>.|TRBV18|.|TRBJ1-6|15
TGTGCCAGCTCACCGGGACCCGGGGGAGATTCACCCCTCCACTTT
CASSPGPGGDSPLHF
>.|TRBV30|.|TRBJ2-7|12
TGTGCCTCGACCGGACAGTCCTACGAGCAGTACTTC
CASTGQSYEQYF
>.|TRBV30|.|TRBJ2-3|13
TGTGCCTGGAGTGTATTGGCGGGGGATACGCAGTATTTT
CAWSVLAGDTQYF
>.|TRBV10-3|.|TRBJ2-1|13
TGTGCCATCAGGCCCGGGTTCGACAATGAGCAGTTCTTC
CAIRPGFDNEQFF
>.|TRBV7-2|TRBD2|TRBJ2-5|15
TGTGCCAGCAGCTTCCGGACTAGCGGGGGAGAGACCCAGTACTTC
CASSFRTSGGETQYF
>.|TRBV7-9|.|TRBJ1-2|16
TGTGCCAGCAGCTTATGGCCCCCAGGGGCTAACTATGGCTACACCTTC
CASSLWPPGANYGYTF
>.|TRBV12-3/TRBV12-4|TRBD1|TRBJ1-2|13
TGTGCCAGCAGTCGACAGGGACTTTATGGCTACACCTTC
CASSRQGLYGYTF
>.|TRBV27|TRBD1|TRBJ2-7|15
TGTGCCAGCAGGCGCCGCCCAGCAGGGGGATACGAGCAGTACTTC
CASRRRPAGGYEQYF
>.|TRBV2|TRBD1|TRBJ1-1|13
TGTGCCAGCAGTGATGACAGGGGCATTGGGGCTTTCTTT
CASSDDRGIGAFF
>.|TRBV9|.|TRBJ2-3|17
TGTGCCAGCAGCGTCCGGGGGGCCAGCCCTAGCACAGATACGCAGTATTTT
CASSVRGASPSTDTQYF
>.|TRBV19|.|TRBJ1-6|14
TGTGCCACCATACAGGGCCCGAATAATTCACCCCTCCACTTT
CATIQGPNNSPLHF
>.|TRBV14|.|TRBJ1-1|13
TGTGCCAGCAGCCAAGATTTAAGCACTGAAGCTTTCTTT
CASSQDLSTEAFF
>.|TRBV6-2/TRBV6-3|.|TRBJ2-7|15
TGTGCCAGCAGTTACGCCCAACAGGGAGCGGGGGAGCAGTACTTC
CASSYAQQGAGEQYF
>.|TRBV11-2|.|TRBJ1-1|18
TGTGCCAGCAGCTTAGATAAGAGGTCCTCAGCCTTGAACACTGAAGCTTTCTTT
CASSLDKRSSALNTEAFF
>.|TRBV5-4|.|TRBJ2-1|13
TGTGCCAGCCAAAACGGAGCTCAAAATGAGCAGTTCTTC
CASQNGAQNEQFF
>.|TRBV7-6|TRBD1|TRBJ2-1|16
TGTGCCAGCAGCTTAGAGGTGACAGGGGGCGAAAGGGAGCAGTTCTTC
CASSLEVTGGEREQFF
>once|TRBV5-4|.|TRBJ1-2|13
TGTGCCAGCAGCTCGGCCGCGTCCCTTGGCTACACCTTC
CASSSAASLGYTF
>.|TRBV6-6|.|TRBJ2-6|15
TGTGCCAGCAGGACACAGAACTCTGGGGCCAACGTCCTGACTTTC
CASRTQNSGANVLTF
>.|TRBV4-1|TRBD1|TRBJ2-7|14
TGCGCCAGCAGCCTATCGACAGGGGCCTACGAGCAGTACTTC
CASSLSTGAYEQYF
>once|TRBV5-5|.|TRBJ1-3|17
TGTGCCAGCAGCTTTGGTTTGTGGGGGGCTGCTGGAAACACCATATATTTT
CASSFGLWGAAGNTIYF
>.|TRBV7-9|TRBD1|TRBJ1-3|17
TGTGCCACCCGGGACAGTTTCAAACGGGGTTCTGGAAACACCATATATTTT
CATRDSFKRGSGNTIYF
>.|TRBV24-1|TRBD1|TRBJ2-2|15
TGTGCCACCAGTGATTCCGGGACAGGAACCGGGGAGCTGTTTTTT
CATSDSGTGTGELFF
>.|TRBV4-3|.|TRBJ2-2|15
TGCGCCAGCAGCCCCCAGGGGAGATACACCGGGGAGCTGTTTTTT
CASSPQGRYTGELFF
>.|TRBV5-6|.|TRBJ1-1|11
TGTGCCAGCAGCTTGACAGGGAATGCTTTCTTT
CASSLTGNAFF
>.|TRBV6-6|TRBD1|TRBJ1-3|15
TGTGCCAGCAGAGGACAGGGGCCAGACGGAAACACCATATATTTT
CASRGQGPDGNTIYF
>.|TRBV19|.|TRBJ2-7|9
TGTGCCAGTATGGACCCGCAGTACTTC
CASMDPQYF
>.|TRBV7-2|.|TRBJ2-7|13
TGTGCCAGCAGCTTCCGACTGGGCTACGAGCAGTACTTC
CASSFRLGYEQYF
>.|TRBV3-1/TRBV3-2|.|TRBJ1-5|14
TGTGCCAGCAGTCTCGGACAGTTAAATCAGCCCCAGCATTTT
CASSLGQLNQPQHF
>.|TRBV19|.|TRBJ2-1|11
TGTGCCACTACTTCCTACAATGAGCAGTTCTTC
CATTSYNEQFF
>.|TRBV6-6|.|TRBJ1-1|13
TGTGCCAGCATGCGTCCCGAAGGGGAGAGGGCTTTCTTT
CASMRPEGERAFF
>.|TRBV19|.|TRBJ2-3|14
TGTGCCAGCAAGTGGGGGGGCGGCACAGATACGCAGTATTTT
CASKWGGGTDTQYF
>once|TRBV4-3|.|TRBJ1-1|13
TGCGCCAGCAGCCCCCGCCTGAACACTGAAGCTTTCTTT
CASSPRLNTEAFF
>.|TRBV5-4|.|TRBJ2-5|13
TGTGCCAGCAGCTTGGAGGTCGAAGAGACCCAGTACTTC
CASSLEVEETQYF
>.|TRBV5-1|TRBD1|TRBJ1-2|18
TGCGCCAGCAGCCTGTTCGGGACAGGGGTTTATGGTAACTATGGCTACACCTTC
CASSLFGTGVYGNYGYTF
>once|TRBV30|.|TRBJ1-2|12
TGTGCCTGGAGTGGGGCTAACTATGGCTACACCTTC
CAWSGANYGYTF
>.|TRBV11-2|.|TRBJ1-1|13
TGTGCCAGCAGCTTCTCCCGGGACACTGAAGCTTTCTTT
CASSFSRDTEAFF
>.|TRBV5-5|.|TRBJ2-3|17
TGTGCCAGCAGCTTTAAAGGGCGGGCGGCTTACACAGATACGCAGTATTTT
CASSFKGRAAYTDTQYF
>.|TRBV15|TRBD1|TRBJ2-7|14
TGTGCCACCAGAACCGGGACAGGGGCTCACGAGCAGTACTTC
CATRTGTGAHEQYF
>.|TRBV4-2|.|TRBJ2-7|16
TGTGCCAGCAGCCAGACCCTGACAGGAGACTCCTACGAGCAGTACTTC
CASSQTLTGDSYEQYF
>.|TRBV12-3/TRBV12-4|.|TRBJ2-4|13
TGTGCCAGCATCAGGGTCGGGGCAAACATTCAGTACTTC
CASIRVGANIQYF
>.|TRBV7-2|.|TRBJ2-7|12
TGTGCCAGCAGCCCCGGGGGTTACGAGCAGTACTTC
CASSPGGYEQYF
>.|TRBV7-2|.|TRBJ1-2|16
TGTGCCAGCAGCTTAGATATTGCAGGGACGAACTATGGCTACACCTTC
CASSLDIAGTNYGYTF
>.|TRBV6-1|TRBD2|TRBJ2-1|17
TGTGCCAGCAGTGAACTACGACTAGCGGGGGGGTCTGGTGAGCAGTTCTTC
CASSELRLAGGSGEQFF
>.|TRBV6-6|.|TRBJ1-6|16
TGTGCCAGCAGTTATTCCCGGGTGGAGAGTTTTTCACCCCTCCACTTT
CASSYSRVESFSPLHF
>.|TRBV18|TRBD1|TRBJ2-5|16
TGTGCCAGCTCACCAGGGACAGGGGTAACGGGAGAGACCCAGTACTTC
CASSPGTGVTGETQYF
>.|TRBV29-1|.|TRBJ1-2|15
TGCAGCGTTGCAGGGCAGGGCGCAGGGTGGTATGGCTACACCTTC
CSVAGQGAGWYGYTF
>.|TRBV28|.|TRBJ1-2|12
TGTGCCAGCAGTTCGACAGTTAATGGCTACACCTTC
CASSSTVNGYTF
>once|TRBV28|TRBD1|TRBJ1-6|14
TGTGCCAGCGGAAGGGACAGGGGGAATTCACCCCTCCACTTT
CASGRDRGNSPLHF
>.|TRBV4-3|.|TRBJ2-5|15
TGCGCCAGCAGCCAAGAGAGGTTTAGGGCGGAGACCCAGTACTTC
CASSQERFRAETQYF
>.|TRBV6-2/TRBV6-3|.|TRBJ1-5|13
TGTGCCAGCAGTTCGAGAAGGGATCAGCCCCAGCATTTT
CASSSRRDQPQHF
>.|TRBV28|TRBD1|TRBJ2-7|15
TGTGCCAGCAGTTTAGCAGGACAGGCCACCTACGAGCAGTACTTC
CASSLAGQATYEQYF
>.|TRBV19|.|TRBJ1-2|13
TGTGCCAGTAGGTCGGTCTCAGACGATGGCTACACCTTC
CASRSVSDDGYTF
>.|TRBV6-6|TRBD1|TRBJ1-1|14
TGTGCCACCCAGAATCTTCAGGGGGACACTGAAGCTTTCTTT
CATQNLQGDTEAFF